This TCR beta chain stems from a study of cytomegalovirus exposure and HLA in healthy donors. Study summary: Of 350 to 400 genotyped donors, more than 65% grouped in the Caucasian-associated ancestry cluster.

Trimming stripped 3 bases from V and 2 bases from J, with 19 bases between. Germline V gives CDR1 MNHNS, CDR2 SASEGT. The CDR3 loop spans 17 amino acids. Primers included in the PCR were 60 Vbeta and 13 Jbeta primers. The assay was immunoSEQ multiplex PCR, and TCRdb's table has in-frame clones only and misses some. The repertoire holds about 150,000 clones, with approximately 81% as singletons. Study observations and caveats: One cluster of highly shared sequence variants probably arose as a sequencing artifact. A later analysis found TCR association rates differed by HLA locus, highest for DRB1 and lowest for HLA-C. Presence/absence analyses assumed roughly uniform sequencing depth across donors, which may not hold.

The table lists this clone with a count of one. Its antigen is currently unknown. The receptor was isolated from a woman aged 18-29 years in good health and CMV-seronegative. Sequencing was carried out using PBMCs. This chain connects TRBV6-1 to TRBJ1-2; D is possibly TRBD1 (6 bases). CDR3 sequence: CASSDFTGLVGNYGYTF. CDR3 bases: TGTGCCAGCAGTGACTTCACAGGGCTAGTGGGGAACTATGGCTACACCTTC.